Reported below is one T cell receptor beta chain. Its antigen is still unknown. The CDR3 runs to 17 residues. Germline V gene data show CDR1 as LGHNA and CDR2 as YSLEER. With 0 bases removed from V and 3 bases from J, the gap between germline ends came to 17 bases. The data originate from a study of memory CD4+ T cells and cytomegalovirus serostatus. General study points: CD4+ memory repertoires contained about 40% of the roughly 150 reported CMV TCRbeta sequences.

In the original analysis: After removing out-of-frame reads, millions of distinct TCRbeta sequences remained. The repertoire was sequenced with immunoSEQ multiplex PCR; TCRdb's copy has only in-frame clones and lacks some. The D gene and trimming were derived from the DNA, and the V and J assignments and clone size from that table. The table lists about 54,000 clones, over 65% of them singletons. The sort gate was single viable CD3+CD4+CD8-CD45RO+ cells for memory CD4+ T cells. Serum IgG to CMV pp150, pp28, p38 and p52 defined serostatus. CD4+ T cells were isolated by positive magnetic selection. V usage is TRBV4-3 and J usage is TRBJ1-2; D is unclear. The specimen was memory CD4+ T cells from blood. This receptor was identified in an adult in good health and CMV-seropositive. Here the CDR3 DNA reads TGCGCCAGCAGCCAAGATTTAGAAATAGTGGAACACTATGGCTACACCTTC. It yields the protein CASSQDLEIVEHYGYTF.